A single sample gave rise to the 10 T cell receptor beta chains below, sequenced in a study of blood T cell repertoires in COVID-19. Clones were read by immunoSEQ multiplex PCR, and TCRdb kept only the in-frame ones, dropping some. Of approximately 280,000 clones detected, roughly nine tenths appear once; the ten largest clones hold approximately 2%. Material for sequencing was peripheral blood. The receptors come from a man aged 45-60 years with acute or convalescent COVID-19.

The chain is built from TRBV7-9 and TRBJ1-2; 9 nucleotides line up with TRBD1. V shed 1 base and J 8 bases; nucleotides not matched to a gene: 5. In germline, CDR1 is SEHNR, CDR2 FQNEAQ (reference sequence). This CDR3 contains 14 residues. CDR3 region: CASSLGTGGDGYTF. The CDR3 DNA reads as TGTGCCAGCAGCTTAGGAACAGGGGGCGACGGCTACACCTTC.

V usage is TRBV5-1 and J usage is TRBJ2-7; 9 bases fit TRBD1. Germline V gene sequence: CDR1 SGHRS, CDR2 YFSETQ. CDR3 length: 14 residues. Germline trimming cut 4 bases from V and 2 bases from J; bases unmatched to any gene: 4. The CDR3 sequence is CASSLGTGTYEQYF. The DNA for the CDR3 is TGCGCCAGCAGCCTTGGGACAGGGACCTACGAGCAGTACTTC.

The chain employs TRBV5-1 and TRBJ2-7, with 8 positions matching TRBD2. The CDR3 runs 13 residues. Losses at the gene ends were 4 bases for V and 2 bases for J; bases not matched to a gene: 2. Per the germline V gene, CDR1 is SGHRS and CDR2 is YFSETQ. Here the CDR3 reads CASSPGGAYEQYF. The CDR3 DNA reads TGCGCCAGCAGCCCCGGGGGGGCCTACGAGCAGTACTTC.

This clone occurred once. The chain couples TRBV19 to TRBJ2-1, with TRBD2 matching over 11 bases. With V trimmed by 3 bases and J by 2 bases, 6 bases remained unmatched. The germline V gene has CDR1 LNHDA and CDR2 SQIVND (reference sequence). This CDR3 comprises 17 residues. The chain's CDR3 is CASSMRLAGGTYNEQFF. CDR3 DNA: TGTGCCAGTAGTATGAGGCTAGCGGGGGGTACCTACAATGAGCAGTTCTTC.

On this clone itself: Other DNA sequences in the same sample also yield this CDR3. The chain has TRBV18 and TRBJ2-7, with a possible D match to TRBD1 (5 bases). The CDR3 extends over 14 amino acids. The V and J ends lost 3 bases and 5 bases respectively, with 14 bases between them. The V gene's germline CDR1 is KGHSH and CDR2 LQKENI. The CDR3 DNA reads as TGTGCCAGCTCACCCTCTCCAAGGGGAAACGAGCAGTACTTC. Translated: CASSPSPRGNEQYF. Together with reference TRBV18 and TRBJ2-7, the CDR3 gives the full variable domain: NAGVMQNPRHLVRRRGQEARLRCSPMKGHSHVYWYRQLPEEGLKFMVYLQKENIIDESGMPKERFSAEFPKEGPSILRIQQVVRGDSAAYFCASSPSPRGNEQYFGPGTRLTVT.

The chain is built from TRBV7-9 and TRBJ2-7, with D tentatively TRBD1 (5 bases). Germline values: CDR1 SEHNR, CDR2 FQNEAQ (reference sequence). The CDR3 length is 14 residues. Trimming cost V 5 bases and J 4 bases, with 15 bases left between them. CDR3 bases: TGTGCCAGCAGCCCTGGGCACAAGGGGTACGAGCAGTACTTC. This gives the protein CASSPGHKGYEQYF.

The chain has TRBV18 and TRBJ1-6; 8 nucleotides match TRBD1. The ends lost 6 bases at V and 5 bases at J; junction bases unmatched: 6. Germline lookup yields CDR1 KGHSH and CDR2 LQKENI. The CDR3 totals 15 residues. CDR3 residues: CASSLGQGDNSPLHF. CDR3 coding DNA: TGTGCCAGCTCTCTCGGACAGGGTGATAATTCACCCCTCCACTTT.

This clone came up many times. The CDR3 loop is CASSLQEGGPIQETQYF. The CDR3 bases are TGTGCCAGCAGCTTACAAGAGGGCGGCCCCATCCAAGAGACCCAGTACTTC. This rearrangement joins TRBV7-9 to TRBJ2-5; weak D call: TRBD2 (5 bases). The germline V gene has CDR1 SEHNR and CDR2 FQNEAQ (reference sequence). V was shortened by 2 bases and J by 1 base, with 17 bases between the two germline ends. This CDR3 is 17 amino acids long.

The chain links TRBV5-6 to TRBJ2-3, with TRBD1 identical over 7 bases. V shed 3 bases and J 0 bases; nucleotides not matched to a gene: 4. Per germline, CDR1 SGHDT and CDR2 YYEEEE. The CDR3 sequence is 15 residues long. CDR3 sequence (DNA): TGTGCCAGCAGCTCCCCGGGACAGAGCACAGATACGCAGTATTTT. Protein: CASSSPGQSTDTQYF.

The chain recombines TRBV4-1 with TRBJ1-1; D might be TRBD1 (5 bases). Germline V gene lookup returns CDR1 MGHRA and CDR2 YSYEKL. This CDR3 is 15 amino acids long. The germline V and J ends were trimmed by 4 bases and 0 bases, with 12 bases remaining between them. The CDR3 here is CASSLVQALNTEAFF. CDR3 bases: TGCGCCAGCAGCCTGGTACAGGCCCTGAACACTGAAGCTTTCTTT.